This is a list of T cell receptor beta chains from one sample in a study of shared clonotypes between healthy human individuals. Produced via immunoSEQ multiplex PCR; TCRdb's table is partial and in-frame only. This repertoire shows roughly 1,000,000 clones, roughly 74% found once; its top ten account for approximately 0.56%. Source material: memory CD4+ T cells from PBMCs. These receptors were taken from a man younger than 35 in good health. Some clones in this sample may be carry-over from other donors' samples. Both conserved end residues are part of each CDR3. D genes are given only for firm matches. The size entry is marked missing in some rows and otherwise reads once, few, many or a size class.

clone size: NA
J gene: TRBJ1-5
D gene: NA
V gene: TRBV7-9
CDR3 protein: CASSSGAGPQRQHF
CDR3 DNA: TGTGCCAGCAGTTCTGGAGCGGGCCCGCAGCGCCAGCATTTT

clone size: NA
J gene: TRBJ1-4
D gene: TRBD1
V gene: TRBV10-1
CDR3 protein: CASSAYSTGPNEKLFF
CDR3 DNA: TGCGCCAGCAGTGCCTATTCGACAGGGCCTAATGAAAAACTGTTTTTT

clone size: NA
J gene: TRBJ2-1
D gene: TRBD2
V gene: TRBV10-3
CDR3 protein: CAITPRGGSQGNEQFF
CDR3 DNA: TGTGCCATCACCCCACGGGGGGGGAGTCAAGGGAATGAGCAGTTCTTC

clone size: NA
J gene: TRBJ1-4
D gene: TRBD1
V gene: TRBV6-6
CDR3 protein: CASSPRGTGVEKLFF
CDR3 DNA: TGTGCCAGCAGTCCCCGAGGGACAGGGGTTGAAAAACTGTTTTTT

clone size: NA
J gene: TRBJ2-7
D gene: TRBD1
V gene: TRBV7-9
CDR3 protein: CASSHSDRGPLEQYF
CDR3 DNA: TGTGCCAGCAGCCACTCGGACAGGGGGCCTCTCGAGCAGTACTTC

clone size: NA
J gene: TRBJ1-2
D gene: NA
V gene: TRBV13
CDR3 protein: CASSLSRTYGYTF
CDR3 DNA: TGTGCCAGCAGCTTATCTAGGACCTATGGCTACACCTTC

clone size: NA
J gene: TRBJ1-2
D gene: TRBD1
V gene: TRBV28
CDR3 protein: CASRIDTFYRGRNYGYTF
CDR3 DNA: TGTGCCAGCAGGATCGATACTTTTTACAGGGGAAGGAACTATGGCTACACCTTC

clone size: NA
J gene: TRBJ2-3
D gene: NA
V gene: TRBV5-1
CDR3 protein: CASSPATDTQYF
CDR3 DNA: TGCGCCAGCAGCCCGGCCACAGATACGCAGTATTTT

clone size: NA
J gene: TRBJ2-7
D gene: TRBD1
V gene: TRBV7-8
CDR3 protein: CASNPTGGLSNEQYF
CDR3 DNA: TGTGCCAGCAACCCGACAGGGGGCTTGAGCAACGAGCAGTACTTC

clone size: NA
J gene: TRBJ2-5
D gene: TRBD1
V gene: TRBV14
CDR3 protein: CASSPRQGEETQYF
CDR3 DNA: TGTGCCAGCAGCCCCCGACAGGGAGAAGAGACCCAGTACTTC

clone size: NA
J gene: TRBJ2-7
D gene: NA
V gene: TRBV11-2
CDR3 protein: CASSEILGAYEQYF
CDR3 DNA: TGTGCCAGCAGCGAAATACTAGGGGCATACGAGCAGTACTTC

clone size: NA
J gene: TRBJ2-7
D gene: NA
V gene: TRBV7-2
CDR3 protein: CASSLNRESYEQYF
CDR3 DNA: TGTGCCAGCAGCTTGAACAGGGAGTCCTACGAGCAGTACTTC

clone size: NA
J gene: TRBJ1-3
D gene: NA
V gene: TRBV7-2
CDR3 protein: CASSLAGDRSIYF
CDR3 DNA: TGTGCCAGCAGCTTAGCGGGAGACAGGTCCATATATTTT

clone size: NA
J gene: TRBJ1-3
D gene: NA
V gene: TRBV13
CDR3 protein: CASSLWGAGGNTIYF
CDR3 DNA: TGTGCCAGCAGCTTATGGGGAGCAGGTGGAAACACCATATATTTT

clone size: few
J gene: TRBJ2-3
D gene: NA
V gene: TRBV5-1
CDR3 protein: CASSLTDTQYF
CDR3 DNA: TGCGCCAGCAGCCTCACAGATACGCAGTATTTT

clone size: NA
J gene: TRBJ2-2
D gene: TRBD1
V gene: TRBV2
CDR3 protein: CASRFGTVNTGELFF
CDR3 DNA: TGTGCCAGCAGATTCGGGACAGTGAACACCGGGGAGCTGTTTTTT

clone size: NA
J gene: TRBJ2-1
D gene: NA
V gene: TRBV5-6
CDR3 protein: CASSLRTEQFF
CDR3 DNA: TGTGCCAGCAGCTTGCGGACCGAGCAGTTCTTC

clone size: NA
J gene: TRBJ2-2
D gene: TRBD2
V gene: TRBV6-1
CDR3 protein: CASSEYLASGSRELFF
CDR3 DNA: TGTGCCAGCAGTGAATACTTGGCTAGCGGTTCCCGGGAGCTGTTTTTT

clone size: NA
J gene: TRBJ2-5
D gene: TRBD2
V gene: TRBV7-2
CDR3 protein: CASSLVGLVGRAWETQYF
CDR3 DNA: TGTGCCAGCAGCTTAGTGGGGTTGGTCGGGAGGGCCTGGGAGACCCAGTACTTC

clone size: NA
J gene: TRBJ2-7
D gene: TRBD2
V gene: TRBV6-6
CDR3 protein: CASSPSREVYEQYF
CDR3 DNA: TGTGCCAGCAGCCCATCGCGGGAGGTTTACGAGCAGTACTTC

clone size: few
J gene: TRBJ2-5
D gene: TRBD1
V gene: TRBV7-9
CDR3 protein: CASSSQGAGETQYF
CDR3 DNA: TGTGCCAGCAGTTCGCAGGGGGCTGGGGAGACCCAGTACTTC

clone size: few
J gene: TRBJ2-3
D gene: TRBD2
V gene: TRBV13
CDR3 protein: CASTRGRGTQYF
CDR3 DNA: TGTGCCAGCACCCGCGGGAGGGGTACGCAGTATTTT

clone size: NA
J gene: TRBJ1-5
D gene: TRBD1
V gene: TRBV19
CDR3 protein: CASSTRQGYSNQPQHF
CDR3 DNA: TGTGCCAGTAGTACCCGACAGGGCTATAGCAATCAGCCCCAGCATTTT

clone size: NA
J gene: TRBJ2-7
D gene: TRBD1
V gene: TRBV27
CDR3 protein: CASSFQDRDEQYF
CDR3 DNA: TGTGCCAGCAGTTTCCAGGACAGGGACGAGCAGTACTTC

clone size: NA
J gene: TRBJ2-7
D gene: TRBD2
V gene: TRBV4-2
CDR3 protein: CASSQEMGGASYEQYF
CDR3 DNA: TGTGCCAGCAGCCAAGAAATGGGAGGGGCCTCCTACGAGCAGTACTTC

clone size: NA
J gene: TRBJ1-2
D gene: TRBD1
V gene: TRBV27
CDR3 protein: CASSGTGGRYGYTF
CDR3 DNA: TGTGCCAGCAGTGGGACAGGGGGCCGCTATGGCTACACCTTC

clone size: NA
J gene: TRBJ1-2
D gene: TRBD1
V gene: TRBV5-1
CDR3 protein: CASSLEGTGGTSYGYTF
CDR3 DNA: TGCGCCAGCAGCTTGGAGGGGACAGGGGGCACATCATATGGCTACACCTTC

clone size: NA
J gene: TRBJ2-2
D gene: NA
V gene: TRBV11-3
CDR3 protein: CASSGRAYTGELFF
CDR3 DNA: TGTGCCAGCAGCGGACGCGCCTACACCGGGGAGCTGTTTTTT

clone size: NA
J gene: TRBJ2-7
D gene: NA
V gene: TRBV7-9
CDR3 protein: CASSSGTPPYEQYF
CDR3 DNA: TGTGCCAGCAGCTCCGGGACTCCCCCCTACGAGCAGTACTTC

clone size: NA
J gene: TRBJ2-5
D gene: TRBD1
V gene: TRBV27
CDR3 protein: CASSPDRARETQYF
CDR3 DNA: TGTGCCAGCAGTCCTGACAGGGCCAGGGAGACCCAGTACTTC

clone size: NA
J gene: TRBJ2-1
D gene: NA
V gene: TRBV19
CDR3 protein: CASSIKRDNEQFF
CDR3 DNA: TGTGCCAGTAGTATAAAGAGGGACAATGAGCAGTTCTTC

clone size: few
J gene: TRBJ1-5
D gene: TRBD1
V gene: TRBV7-3
CDR3 protein: CASSSHRGQPQHF
CDR3 DNA: TGTGCCAGCAGCTCTCACAGGGGGCAGCCCCAGCATTTT

clone size: NA
J gene: TRBJ2-3
D gene: TRBD2
V gene: TRBV29-1
CDR3 protein: CSVGGLAPQGDTQYF
CDR3 DNA: TGCAGCGTTGGGGGACTAGCGCCCCAAGGGGATACGCAGTATTTT

clone size: NA
J gene: TRBJ2-3
D gene: NA
V gene: TRBV9
CDR3 protein: CASSVGSPDTQYF
CDR3 DNA: TGTGCCAGCAGCGTAGGTTCTCCAGATACGCAGTATTTT

clone size: NA
J gene: TRBJ1-3
D gene: NA
V gene: TRBV6-1
CDR3 protein: CASILTGLGNTIYF
CDR3 DNA: TGTGCCAGTATTTTGACAGGCCTTGGAAACACCATATATTTT

clone size: once
J gene: TRBJ1-3
D gene: NA
V gene: TRBV4-3
CDR3 protein: CASSQFRDPRNTIYF
CDR3 DNA: TGCGCCAGCAGCCAATTCCGGGACCCACGGAACACCATATATTTT

clone size: NA
J gene: TRBJ1-3
D gene: TRBD1
V gene: TRBV27
CDR3 protein: CASSRTGEGNTIYF
CDR3 DNA: TGTGCCAGCAGTAGGACAGGGGAAGGAAACACCATATATTTT

clone size: NA
J gene: TRBJ2-3
D gene: NA
V gene: TRBV5-4
CDR3 protein: CASSRLGGGTDTQYF
CDR3 DNA: TGTGCCAGCAGCCGACTGGGTGGGGGCACAGATACGCAGTATTTT

clone size: NA
J gene: TRBJ2-2
D gene: NA
V gene: TRBV7-2
CDR3 protein: CASRRSSLQPGELFF
CDR3 DNA: TGTGCCAGCAGACGATCGTCACTACAGCCCGGGGAGCTGTTTTTT

clone size: medium-sized
J gene: TRBJ2-7
D gene: NA
V gene: TRBV7-9
CDR3 protein: CASSSRQTSYEQYF
CDR3 DNA: TGTGCCAGCAGCTCCCGACAGACTAGCTACGAGCAGTACTTC

clone size: NA
J gene: TRBJ2-1
D gene: TRBD1
V gene: TRBV12-5
CDR3 protein: CASGRDRNNEQFF
CDR3 DNA: TGTGCTAGTGGCAGGGACAGGAACAATGAGCAGTTCTTC

clone size: NA
J gene: TRBJ2-5
D gene: NA
V gene: TRBV7-9
CDR3 protein: CASSLTTPQTQYF
CDR3 DNA: TGTGCCAGCAGCTTAACGACTCCCCAGACCCAGTACTTC

clone size: NA
J gene: TRBJ2-5
D gene: NA
V gene: TRBV30
CDR3 protein: CAWSWGQETQYF
CDR3 DNA: TGTGCCTGGTCCTGGGGACAAGAGACCCAGTACTTC

clone size: NA
J gene: TRBJ1-2
D gene: TRBD1
V gene: TRBV28
CDR3 protein: CASSYRGRGYGYTF
CDR3 DNA: TGTGCCAGCAGTTACAGGGGGCGGGGCTATGGCTACACCTTC

clone size: NA
J gene: TRBJ2-2
D gene: NA
V gene: TRBV2
CDR3 protein: CASSTPGSITGELFF
CDR3 DNA: TGTGCCAGCAGTACCCCTGGGAGTATCACCGGGGAGCTGTTTTTT

clone size: once
J gene: TRBJ2-1
D gene: NA
V gene: TRBV11-1
CDR3 protein: CASSLSDVLNNEQFF
CDR3 DNA: TGTGCCAGCAGCTTAAGCGACGTCCTTAACAATGAGCAGTTCTTC

clone size: NA
J gene: TRBJ2-7
D gene: NA
V gene: TRBV10-3
CDR3 protein: CAISETPRRYSSYEQYF
CDR3 DNA: TGTGCCATCAGTGAGACTCCCCGACGGTATTCTAGCTACGAGCAGTACTTC

clone size: NA
J gene: TRBJ2-3
D gene: NA
V gene: TRBV7-2
CDR3 protein: CASSLEVSSTDTQYF
CDR3 DNA: TGTGCCAGCAGCTTAGAGGTCTCTAGCACAGATACGCAGTATTTT

clone size: NA
J gene: TRBJ2-5
D gene: TRBD2
V gene: TRBV5-4
CDR3 protein: CASSLEGLAGTQETQYF
CDR3 DNA: TGTGCCAGCAGCTTGGAGGGACTAGCGGGGACCCAAGAGACCCAGTACTTC

clone size: NA
J gene: TRBJ2-7
D gene: TRBD1
V gene: TRBV5-1
CDR3 protein: CASSSQPGQEVGEQYF
CDR3 DNA: TGCGCCAGCAGCTCCCAACCGGGACAGGAGGTCGGCGAGCAGTACTTC